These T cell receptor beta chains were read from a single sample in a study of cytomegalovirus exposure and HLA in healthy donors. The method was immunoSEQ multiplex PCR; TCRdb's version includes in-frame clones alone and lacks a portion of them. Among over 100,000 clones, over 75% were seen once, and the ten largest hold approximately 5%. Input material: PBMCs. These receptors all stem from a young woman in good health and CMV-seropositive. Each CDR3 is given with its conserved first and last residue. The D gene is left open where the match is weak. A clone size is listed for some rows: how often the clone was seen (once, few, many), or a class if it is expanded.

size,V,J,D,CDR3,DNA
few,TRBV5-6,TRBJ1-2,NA,CASSLRQEYYGYTF,TGTGCCAGCAGCCTACGACAGGAATACTATGGCTACACCTTC
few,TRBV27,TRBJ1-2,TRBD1,CASSTPTGYGYTF,TGTGCCAGCAGTACTCCGACAGGGTATGGCTACACCTTC
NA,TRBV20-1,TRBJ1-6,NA,CSARASAPLHF,TGCAGTGCTAGAGCCTCAGCACCCCTCCACTTT
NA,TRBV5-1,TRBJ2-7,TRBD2,CASSLLPSGGSYEQYF,TGCGCCAGCAGCTTGTTGCCTAGCGGGGGCTCCTACGAGCAGTACTTC
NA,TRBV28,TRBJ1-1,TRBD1,CASSSGGKRAFF,TGTGCCAGCAGTTCAGGGGGGAAGCGGGCTTTCTTT
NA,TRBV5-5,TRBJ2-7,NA,CASSLAAGILSYEQYF,TGTGCCAGCAGCTTGGCCGCGGGGATCCTCTCCTACGAGCAGTACTTC
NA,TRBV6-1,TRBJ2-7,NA,CASGDNIYEQYF,TGTGCCAGCGGCGACAATATCTACGAGCAGTACTTC
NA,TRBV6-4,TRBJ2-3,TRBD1,CASSESGTGTDTQYF,TGTGCCAGCAGTGAGTCCGGGACAGGCACAGATACGCAGTATTTT
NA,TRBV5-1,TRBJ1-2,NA,CASSLGTQGNYGYTF,TGCGCCAGCAGCTTGGGGACCCAGGGTAACTATGGCTACACCTTC
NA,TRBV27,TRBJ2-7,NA,CASSLTVGSRYEQYF,TGTGCCAGCAGTTTAACGGTGGGTAGCCGCTACGAGCAGTACTTC
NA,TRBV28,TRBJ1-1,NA,CASSSVPDTEAFF,TGTGCCAGCAGTTCCGTGCCGGACACTGAAGCTTTCTTT